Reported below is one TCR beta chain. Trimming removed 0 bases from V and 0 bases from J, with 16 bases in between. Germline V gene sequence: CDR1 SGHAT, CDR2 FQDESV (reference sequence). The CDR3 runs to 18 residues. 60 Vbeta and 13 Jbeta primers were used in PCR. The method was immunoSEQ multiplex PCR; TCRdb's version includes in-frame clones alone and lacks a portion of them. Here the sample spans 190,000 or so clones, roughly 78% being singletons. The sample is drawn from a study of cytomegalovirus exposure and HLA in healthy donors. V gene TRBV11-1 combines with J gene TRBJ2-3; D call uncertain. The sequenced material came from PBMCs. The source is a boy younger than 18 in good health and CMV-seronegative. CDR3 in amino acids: CASSLAPRQETSTDTQYF. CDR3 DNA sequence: TGTGCCAGCAGCTTAGCGCCCAGACAAGAAACTAGCACAGATACGCAGTATTTT.